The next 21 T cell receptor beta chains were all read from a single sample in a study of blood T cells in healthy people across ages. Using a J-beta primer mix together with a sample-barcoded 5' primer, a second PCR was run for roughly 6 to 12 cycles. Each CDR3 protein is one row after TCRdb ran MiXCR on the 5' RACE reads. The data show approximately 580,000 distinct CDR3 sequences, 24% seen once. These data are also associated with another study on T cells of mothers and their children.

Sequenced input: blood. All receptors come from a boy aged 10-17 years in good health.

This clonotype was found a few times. CDR3 sequence reads: CASSPLSGTGANVLTF. For the CDR3, the DNA is TGTGCCAGCTCACCACTTTCAGGGACTGGGGCCAACGTCCTGACTTTC. The rearrangement uses TRBV18 and TRBJ2-6, with TRBD1 as a possible D gene (5 bases). The CDR3 has 16 amino acids. V was pared by 1 base and J by 2 bases, with 9 bases between. CDR1 and CDR2 from the germline V gene are KGHSH and LQKENI.

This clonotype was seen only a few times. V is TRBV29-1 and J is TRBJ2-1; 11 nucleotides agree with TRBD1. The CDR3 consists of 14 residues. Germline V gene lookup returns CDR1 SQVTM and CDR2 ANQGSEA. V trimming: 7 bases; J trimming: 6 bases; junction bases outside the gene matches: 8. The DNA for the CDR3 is TGCAGCGGCGCGGGGACAGGGGGTAGCAATGAGCAGTTCTTC. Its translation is CSGAGTGGSNEQFF.

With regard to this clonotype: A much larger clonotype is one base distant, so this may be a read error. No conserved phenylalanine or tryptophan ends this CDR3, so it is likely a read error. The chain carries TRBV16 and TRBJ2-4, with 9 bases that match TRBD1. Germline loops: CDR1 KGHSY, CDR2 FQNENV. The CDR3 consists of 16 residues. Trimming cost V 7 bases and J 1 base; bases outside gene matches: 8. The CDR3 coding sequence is TGTGCCAGCAAGGAACGGACAGGGGTCGCCAAAAACATTCAGTACCTC. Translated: CASKERTGVAKNIQYL.

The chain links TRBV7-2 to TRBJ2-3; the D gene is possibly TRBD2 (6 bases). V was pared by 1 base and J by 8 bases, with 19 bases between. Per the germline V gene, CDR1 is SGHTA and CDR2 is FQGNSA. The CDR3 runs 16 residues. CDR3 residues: CASSLVRAGLVVTQYF. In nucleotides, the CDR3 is TGTGCCAGCAGCTTAGTTAGGGCGGGGTTAGTGGTTACGCAGTATTTT.

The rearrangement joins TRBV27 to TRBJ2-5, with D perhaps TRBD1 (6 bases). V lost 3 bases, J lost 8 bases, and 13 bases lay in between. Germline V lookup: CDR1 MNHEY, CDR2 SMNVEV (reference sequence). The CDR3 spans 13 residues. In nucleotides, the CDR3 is TGTGCCAGCAGTTTGAAGGCAGGGGTTACCCAGTACTTC. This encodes CASSLKAGVTQYF.

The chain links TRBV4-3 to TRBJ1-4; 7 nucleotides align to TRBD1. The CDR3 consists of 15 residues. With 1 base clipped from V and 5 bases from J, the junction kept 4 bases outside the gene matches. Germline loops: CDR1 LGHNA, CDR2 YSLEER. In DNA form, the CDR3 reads TGCGCCAGCAGCCAAGGGTTGACAGGGAATGAAAAACTGTTTTTT. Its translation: CASSQGLTGNEKLFF.

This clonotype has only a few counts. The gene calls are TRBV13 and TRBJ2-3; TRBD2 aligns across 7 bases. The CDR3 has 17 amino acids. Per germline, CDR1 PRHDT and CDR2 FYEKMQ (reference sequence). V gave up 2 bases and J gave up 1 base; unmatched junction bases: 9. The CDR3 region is CASSLLFGGGGTDTQYF. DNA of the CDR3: TGTGCCAGCAGCTTACTGTTTGGGGGGGGTGGCACAGATACGCAGTATTTT.

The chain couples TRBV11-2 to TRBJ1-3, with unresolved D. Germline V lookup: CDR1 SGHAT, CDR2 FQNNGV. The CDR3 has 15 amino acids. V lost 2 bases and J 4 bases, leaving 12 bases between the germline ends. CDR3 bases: TGTGCCAGCAGCTTAAGTTCCGTATCCGGAAACACCATATATTTT. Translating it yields CASSLSSVSGNTIYF. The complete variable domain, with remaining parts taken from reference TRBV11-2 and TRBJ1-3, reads EAGVAQSPRYKIIEKRQSVAFWCNPISGHATLYWYQQILGQGPKLLIQFQNNGVVDDSQLPKDRFSAERLKGVDSTLKIQPAKLEDSAVYLCASSLSSVSGNTIYFGEGSWLTVV.

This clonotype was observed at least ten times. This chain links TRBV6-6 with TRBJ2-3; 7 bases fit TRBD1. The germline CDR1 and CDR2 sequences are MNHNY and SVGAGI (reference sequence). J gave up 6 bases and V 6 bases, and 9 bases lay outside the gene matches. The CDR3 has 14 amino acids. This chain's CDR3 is CASRTGPQGDTQYF. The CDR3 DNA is TGTGCCAGCAGAACGGGCCCACAGGGGGATACGCAGTATTTT.

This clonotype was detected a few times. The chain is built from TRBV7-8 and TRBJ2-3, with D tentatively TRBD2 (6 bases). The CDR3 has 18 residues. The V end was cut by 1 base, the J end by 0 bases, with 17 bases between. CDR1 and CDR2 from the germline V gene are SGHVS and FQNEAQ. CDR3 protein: CASSLDAHVAESTDTQYF. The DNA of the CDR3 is TGTGCCAGCAGCTTAGATGCTCACGTAGCGGAAAGCACAGATACGCAGTATTTT.

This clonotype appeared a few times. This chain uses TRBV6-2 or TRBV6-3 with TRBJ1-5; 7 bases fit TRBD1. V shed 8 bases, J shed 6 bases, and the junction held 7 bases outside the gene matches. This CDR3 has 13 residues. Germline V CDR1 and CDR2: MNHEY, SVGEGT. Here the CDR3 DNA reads TGTGCCAGCTCCGCGTGGGACAGTCAGCCCCAGCATTTT. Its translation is CASSAWDSQPQHF.

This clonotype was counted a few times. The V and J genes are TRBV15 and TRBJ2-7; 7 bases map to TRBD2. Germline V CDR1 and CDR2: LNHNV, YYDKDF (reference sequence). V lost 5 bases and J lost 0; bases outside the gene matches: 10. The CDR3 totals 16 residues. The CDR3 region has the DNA TGTGCCACCAGCGGCCTTGGACTAGTCTACTCCTACGAGCAGTACTTC. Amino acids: CATSGLGLVYSYEQYF. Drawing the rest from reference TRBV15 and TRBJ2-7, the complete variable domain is DAMVIQNPRYQVTQFGKPVTLSCSQTLNHNVMYWYQQKSSQAPKLLFHYYDKDFNNEADTPDNFQSRRPNTSFCFLDIRSPGLGDTAMYLCATSGLGLVYSYEQYFGPGTRLTVT.

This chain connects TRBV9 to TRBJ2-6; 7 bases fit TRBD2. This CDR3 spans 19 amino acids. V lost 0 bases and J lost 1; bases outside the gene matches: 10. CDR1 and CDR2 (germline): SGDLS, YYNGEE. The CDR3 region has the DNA TGTGCCAGCAGCGTAGCTCCGGGAGGTTCGATTTCTGGGGCCAACGTCCTGACTTTC. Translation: CASSVAPGGSISGANVLTF. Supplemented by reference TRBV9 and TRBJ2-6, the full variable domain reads DSGVTQTPKHLITATGQRVTLRCSPRSGDLSVYWYQQSLDQGLQFLIQYYNGEERAKGNILERFSAQQFPDLHSELNLSSLELGDSALYFCASSVAPGGSISGANVLTFGAGSRLTVL.

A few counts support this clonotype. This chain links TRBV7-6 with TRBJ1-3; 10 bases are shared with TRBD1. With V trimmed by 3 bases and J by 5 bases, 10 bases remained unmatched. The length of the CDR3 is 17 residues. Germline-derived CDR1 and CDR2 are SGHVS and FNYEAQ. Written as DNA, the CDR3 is TGTGCCAGCAGCTTGACCGGGACAGGGGCCTTCAGAAACACCATATATTTT. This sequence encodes CASSLTGTGAFRNTIYF.

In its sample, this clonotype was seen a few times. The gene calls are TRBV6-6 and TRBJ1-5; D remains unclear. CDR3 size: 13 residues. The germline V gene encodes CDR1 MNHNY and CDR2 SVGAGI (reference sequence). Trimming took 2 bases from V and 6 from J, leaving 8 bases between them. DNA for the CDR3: TGTGCCAGCAGTTACGGGTTAGGTCAGCCCCAGCATTTT. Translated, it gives CASSYGLGQPQHF.

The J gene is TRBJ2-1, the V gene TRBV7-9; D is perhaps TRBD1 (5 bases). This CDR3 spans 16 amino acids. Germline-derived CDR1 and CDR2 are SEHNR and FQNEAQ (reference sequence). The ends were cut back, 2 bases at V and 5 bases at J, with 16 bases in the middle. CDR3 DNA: TGTGCCAGCAGCTTAATCTTCATCGACAGAAACAATGAGCAGTTCTTC. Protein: CASSLIFIDRNNEQFF.

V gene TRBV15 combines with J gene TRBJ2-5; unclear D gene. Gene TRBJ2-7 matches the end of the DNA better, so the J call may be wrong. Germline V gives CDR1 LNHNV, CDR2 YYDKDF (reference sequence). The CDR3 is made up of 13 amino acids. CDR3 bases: TGTGCCACCAGCAGAGCCAGGACCTACGAGCAGTACTTC. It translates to CATSRARTYEQYF.

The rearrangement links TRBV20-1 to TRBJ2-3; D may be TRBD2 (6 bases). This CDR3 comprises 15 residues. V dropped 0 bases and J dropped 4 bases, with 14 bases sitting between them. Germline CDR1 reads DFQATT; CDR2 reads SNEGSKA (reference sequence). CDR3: CSARDLGGNPDTQYF. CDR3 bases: TGCAGTGCTAGAGATCTTGGCGGGAACCCAGATACGCAGTATTTT.

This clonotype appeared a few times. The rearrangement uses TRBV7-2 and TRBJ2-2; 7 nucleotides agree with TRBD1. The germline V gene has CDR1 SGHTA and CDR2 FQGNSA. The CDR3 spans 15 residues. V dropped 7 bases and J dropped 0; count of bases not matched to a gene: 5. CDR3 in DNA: TGTGCCAGCACCGACAGGGCCTCGAACACCGGGGAGCTGTTTTTT. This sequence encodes CASTDRASNTGELFF.

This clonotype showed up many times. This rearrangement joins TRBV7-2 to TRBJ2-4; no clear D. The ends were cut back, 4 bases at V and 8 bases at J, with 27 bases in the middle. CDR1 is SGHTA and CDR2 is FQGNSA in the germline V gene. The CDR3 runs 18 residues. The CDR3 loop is CASSSPNRSRSPWDIQYF. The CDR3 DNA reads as TGTGCCAGCAGCTCACCAAATAGGTCCCGAAGTCCCTGGGACATTCAGTACTTC.

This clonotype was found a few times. The CDR3 DNA reads as TGCAGCGTTGCCAGGCTGAACACTGAAGCTTTCTTT. Amino acids: CSVARLNTEAFF. The chain joins TRBV29-1 to TRBJ1-1, with D unclear. This CDR3 spans 12 amino acids. The V end was cut by 4 bases, the J end by 0 bases, with 6 bases between. Germline CDR1 reads SQVTM; CDR2 reads ANQGSEA.